Following are 25 T cell receptor beta chains from one sample sequenced in a study of regulatory T cells in long-lasting Graves disease. Arm-PCR of CDR3 regions and iRepertoire HTBI primers were used to build TCR beta libraries. TCRdb re-called the multiplex PCR reads through MiXCR, storing one row per CDR3 protein. The sample includes 500,000 or so distinct CDR3 sequences, 15% to 20% of them seen just once. The time point is: newly diagnosed GD, antithyroid drugs for less than 3 months. From RNA extracted from PBMCs, the TCR library was made. Separately, the same data were catalogued under a study of T cells in Graves' hyperthyroidism and ophthalmopathy.

This specimen was peripheral blood mononuclear cells (PBMCs), taken at new diagnosis, from a patient treated with antithyroid drugs. The receptors derive from a woman aged 35-65 years with Graves disease.

This clonotype was seen only once. The V and J genes are TRBV11-2 and TRBJ1-3, with D perhaps matching TRBD1 (5 bases). This CDR3 is 17 amino acids long. The ends were cut back, 3 bases at V and 0 bases at J, with 15 bases in the middle. Looked up from germline, CDR1 is SGHAT and CDR2 is FQNNGV. The CDR3 here is CASSLRQHSDSGNTIYF. The DNA of the CDR3 is TGTGCCAGCAGCTTGAGACAGCATAGTGACTCTGGAAACACCATATATTTT.

With regard to this clonotype: With a much larger clone just one base away, this may be a read error. The genes are TRBV19 and TRBJ1-1; D is uncertain. CDR3 length equals 10 residues. Trimming took 9 bases from V and 4 from J, leaving 6 bases between them. Germline V gene data show CDR1 as LNHDA and CDR2 as SQIVND (reference sequence). CDR3 DNA: TGTGCCAGCACTACCACTGAAGCTTTCTTT. This codes for CASTTTEAFF.

This clonotype was counted a single time. A much more abundant neighbour one base away suggests this may be a read error. This sequence joins TRBV29-1 and TRBJ2-1; 8 bases line up with TRBD1. The CDR3 has 12 amino acids. V trimming: 4 bases; J trimming: 10 bases; junction bases outside the gene matches: 6. Per germline, CDR1 SQVTM and CDR2 ANQGSEA. The DNA for the CDR3 is TGCAGCGTTGGACAGGGGACCTACGAGCAGTTCTTC. Encoded protein: CSVGQGTYEQFF.

The chain links TRBV6-2 or TRBV6-3 to TRBJ1-1; D is unresolved. The CDR3 runs 13 residues. V was clipped by 0 bases and J by 7 bases, with 9 bases between them. CDR1 MNHEY and CDR2 SVGEGT come from the germline V gene. DNA for the CDR3: TGTGCCAGCAGTTACTCGTCGGGAATTGAAGCTTTCTTT. This encodes CASSYSSGIEAFF.

Concerning this clonotype: Since a far larger clone is one base different, this is likely a read error. The chain joins TRBV10-3 to TRBJ2-1; possible D gene TRBD1, 6 bases. This CDR3 contains 14 residues. CDR1 ENHRY and CDR2 SYGVKD come from the germline V gene. The DNA of the CDR3 is TGTGCCAGCAGTTTGCAGGGGCAGTCCATTGAGCAGTTCTTC. It codes for CASSLQGQSIEQFF.

The genes are TRBV2 and TRBJ2-7; D remains unclear. Trimming took off 8 bases at V and 0 bases at J, with 11 bases between the two ends. Germline CDR1 is SNHLY and CDR2 is FYNNEI. This CDR3 is 13 amino acids long. CDR3 DNA sequence: TGTGCCAGCCCCCCCCGGACCTCCTACGAGCAGTACTTC. Translation gives CASPPRTSYEQYF.

The V gene is TRBV24-1, the J gene TRBJ2-2; D remains ambiguous. V gave up 9 bases and J gave up 1 base, with 11 bases separating them. The CDR3 consists of 14 residues. The V gene's germline CDR1 is KGHDR and CDR2 SFDVKD. CDR3 region: CATSGEKNTGELFF. CDR3 sequence (DNA): TGTGCCACCTCAGGAGAGAAGAACACCGGGGAGCTGTTTTTT.

This clonotype was seen many times. The chain carries TRBV20-1 and TRBJ2-7, with TRBD2 as a possible D gene (6 bases). Germline CDR1 is DFQATT and CDR2 is SNEGSKA (reference sequence). This CDR3 is 14 amino acids long. V lost 6 bases to trimming and J lost 1 base, with 16 bases between them. CDR3 in DNA: TGCAGTGCCCAGGTGGGGCGGGGTTCCTACGAGCAGTACTTC. It codes for CSAQVGRGSYEQYF.

This clonotype was counted a few times. The V gene is TRBV19, the J gene TRBJ1-5; D perhaps matches TRBD1 (6 bases). Per germline, CDR1 LNHDA and CDR2 SQIVND (reference sequence). The V gene lost 8 bases and the J gene lost 2 bases, with 19 bases spanning the gap. The CDR3 consists of 16 residues. For the CDR3, the DNA is TGTGCCAGTGCCTCCGTGGGGGGCTGGGGCAATCAGCCCCAGCATTTT. Encoded protein: CASASVGGWGNQPQHF.

This clonotype appeared many times. This chain links TRBV28 with TRBJ2-2, with 7 positions matching TRBD2. Germline V gene data show CDR1 as MDHEN and CDR2 as SYDVKM. The CDR3 is 15 amino acids. Trimming cost V 3 bases and J 4 bases; bases outside gene matches: 5. The CDR3 DNA reads TGTGCCAGCAGTTTGGGGGGGTCGACCACCGGGGAGCTGTTTTTT. Protein sequence: CASSLGGSTTGELFF.

This clonotype has more than one count but fewer than ten. This chain connects TRBV11-3 to TRBJ2-1; no firm D call. The V gene lost 1 base and the J gene lost 9 bases, with 10 bases spanning the gap. Germline V gene sequence: CDR1 SGHNT, CDR2 YENEEA. The CDR3 sequence is 13 residues long. CDR3 sequence reads: CASSLGPPSEQFF. The CDR3 nucleotides are TGTGCCAGCAGCTTAGGCCCTCCTTCTGAGCAGTTCTTC.

The sample holds a few counts of this clonotype. The gene calls are TRBV19 and TRBJ2-3, with a tentative D call TRBD1 (6 bases). From germline, CDR1 is LNHDA and CDR2 SQIVND (reference sequence). The CDR3 has 15 amino acids. V shed 3 bases and J shed 1 base, with 11 bases lying between them. CDR3 region: CASSIQGHGTDTQYF. The CDR3 DNA reads as TGTGCCAGTAGTATCCAGGGGCATGGCACAGATACGCAGTATTTT.

This clonotype was detected many times. The chain is built from TRBV30 and TRBJ1-5; D call uncertain. This CDR3 comprises 13 residues. Trimming pared 2 bases from V and 7 bases from J, leaving 12 bases between. Germline V lookup: CDR1 GTSNPN, CDR2 SVGIG (reference sequence). The CDR3 is CAWSRPGTQPQHF. As DNA, the CDR3 is TGTGCCTGGAGTCGGCCGGGCACGCAGCCCCAGCATTTT.

This clonotype has at least ten counts. The rearrangement links TRBV6-4 to TRBJ1-1, with D uncertain. The CDR3 runs to 13 residues. V was shortened by 8 bases and J by 3 bases, with 13 bases between the two germline ends. Germline V lookup: CDR1 MRHNA, CDR2 SNTAGT. This CDR3 is CASSPSLHTEAFF. The DNA of the CDR3 is TGTGCCAGCTCGCCCAGCTTACACACTGAAGCTTTCTTT.

In this sample, this clonotype turned up many times. The chain couples TRBV12-3 or TRBV12-4 to TRBJ1-1, with D possibly matching TRBD1 (6 bases). V was trimmed by 4 bases and J by 1 base, leaving 10 bases between them. The CDR3 length is 14 residues. The DNA of the CDR3 is TGTGCCAGCAGTTCCGGGACACCGAACACTGAAGCTTTCTTT. Protein sequence: CASSSGTPNTEAFF.

In its sample, this clonotype was seen many times. The chain links TRBV20-1 to TRBJ2-7; 10 nucleotides match TRBD1. Germline lookup yields CDR1 DFQATT and CDR2 SNEGSKA (reference sequence). Trimming cost V 4 bases and J 4 bases; bases outside gene matches: 7. The CDR3 runs 14 residues. The chain's CDR3 is CSANLGQGTYEQYF. CDR3 nucleotide sequence: TGCAGTGCTAACCTGGGACAGGGGACTTACGAGCAGTACTTC.

The chain links TRBV12-5 to TRBJ2-7; the match to TRBD1 covers 9 bases. With V trimmed by 10 bases and J by 2 bases, 9 bases remained unmatched. The CDR3 is made up of 14 amino acids. Germline V gene data show CDR1 as LGHNT and CDR2 as FRNRAP. CDR3 in DNA: TGTGCTACCGAATCCGGGACAGGGCCCTACGAGCAGTACTTC. Translation: CATESGTGPYEQYF.

This clonotype was seen at least ten times. J is TRBJ2-2 and V is TRBV2; D is ambiguous. This CDR3 contains 15 residues. Per the germline V gene, CDR1 is SNHLY and CDR2 is FYNNEI. V lost 0 bases to trimming and J lost 7 bases, with 12 bases between them. CDR3: CASSEAPPRSGELFF. CDR3 nucleotide sequence: TGTGCCAGCAGTGAAGCTCCGCCCCGGAGCGGGGAGCTGTTTTTT.

This clonotype was seen at least ten times. The rearrangement joins TRBV10-3 to TRBJ1-1, with D unclear. The CDR3 consists of 12 residues. Germline lookup yields CDR1 ENHRY and CDR2 SYGVKD. Trimming took off 6 bases at V and 0 bases at J, with 5 bases between the two ends. CDR3 protein: CAISYMNTEAFF. The CDR3 DNA sequence: TGTGCCATCAGCTACATGAACACTGAAGCTTTCTTT.

This clonotype appeared a few times. The V gene is TRBV5-5, the J gene TRBJ1-3; the D gene is possibly TRBD1 (5 bases). CDR3 size: 15 residues. Germline CDR1 reads SGHKS; CDR2 reads YYEKEE (reference sequence). Trimming pared 4 bases from V and 0 bases from J, leaving 11 bases between. The CDR3 sequence is CASSERQNSGNTIYF. The CDR3 nucleotides read TGTGCCAGCAGCGAAAGACAGAACTCTGGAAACACCATATATTTT.

This rearrangement joins TRBV10-3 to TRBJ2-7; D gene uncertain. The V and J ends lost 3 bases and 0 bases respectively, with 9 bases between them. This CDR3 has 14 residues. Germline V gene lookup returns CDR1 ENHRY and CDR2 SYGVKD. The CDR3 DNA reads as TGTGCCATCAGTGAAAGGCCCAGCTCCTACGAGCAGTACTTC. It codes for CAISERPSSYEQYF.

The chain has TRBV18 and TRBJ1-2; 8 bases are a match to TRBD1. The CDR3 is 14 residues long. Germline V gene data show CDR1 as KGHSH and CDR2 as LQKENI. After removal of 8 bases from V and 5 bases from J, the junction contained 10 bases not matched to a gene. CDR3 residues: CASMGRTGPYGYTF. For the CDR3, the DNA is TGTGCCAGCATGGGGAGGACAGGGCCTTATGGCTACACCTTC.

This clonotype was counted ten times or more. The V and J genes are TRBV5-1 and TRBJ2-7; 7 bases align to TRBD1. The V segment lost 0 bases and the J segment 4 bases; nucleotides outside the gene matches: 4. The CDR3 contains 14 residues. From germline, CDR1 is SGHRS and CDR2 YFSETQ. DNA for the CDR3: TGCGCCAGCAGCTTGGGACAGGGACGTTACGAGCAGTACTTC. Its protein product is CASSLGQGRYEQYF. Based on the CDR3 plus reference TRBV5-1 and TRBJ2-7, the full variable domain is KAGVTQTPRYLIKTRGQQVTLSCSPISGHRSVSWYQQTPGQGLQFLFEYFSETQRNKGNFPGRFSGRQFSNSRSEMNVSTLELGDSALYLCASSLGQGRYEQYFGPGTRLTVT.

The rearrangement links TRBV10-2 to TRBJ2-2, with 10 bases lining up with TRBD2. V shed 2 bases and J 6 bases; nucleotides not matched to a gene: 0. The germline V gene has CDR1 WSHSY and CDR2 SAAADI. The CDR3 spans 14 residues. This CDR3 is CASSETSGAGELFF. In DNA form, the CDR3 reads TGCGCCAGCAGTGAGACTAGCGGGGCCGGGGAGCTGTTTTTT.

This clonotype appeared many times. This chain joins TRBV6-1 and TRBJ2-7; D might be TRBD1 or TRBD2, each matching 6 bases. From germline, CDR1 is MNHNS and CDR2 SASEGT. The CDR3 extends over 12 amino acids. V gave up 4 bases and J gave up 5 bases, with 9 bases separating them. DNA of the CDR3: TGTGCCAGCAGTGGGGGGGCGAACGAGCAGTACTTC. It encodes CASSGGANEQYF.